This T cell receptor beta chain is from a study of T cell responses to AZD1222 COVID-19 vaccine. Regarding the study as a whole: The peak T cell response came first, and repertoires were sampled only after it. Nearly half of spike-specific TCRs reportedly target variant regions that are unmutated in the B.1.351 and B.1.1.7 variants. At 160-218 and 743-854, vaccine-associated CD4 TCRs were dominant, and they spanned spike.

This clone was observed a handful of times. What it binds is unknown. Measured with immunoSEQ multiplex PCR; TCRdb has only the in-frame clones, and not every one. This table has approximately 110,000 clones, 85% to 90% appearing once. The germline V and J ends were trimmed by 3 bases and 1 base, with 12 bases remaining between them. Germline V gene lookup returns CDR1 KGHSH and CDR2 LQKENI. The CDR3 totals 15 residues. Source: peripheral blood, taken on day 0 of AZD1222 vaccination. The sequence was obtained from an adult in good health. The rearrangement links TRBV18 to TRBJ1-1; tentatively, D is TRBD1 (5 bases). CDR3 sequence: CASSPPGLTNTEAFF. Written as DNA, the CDR3 is TGTGCCAGCTCACCTCCGGGACTTACGAACACTGAAGCTTTCTTT.